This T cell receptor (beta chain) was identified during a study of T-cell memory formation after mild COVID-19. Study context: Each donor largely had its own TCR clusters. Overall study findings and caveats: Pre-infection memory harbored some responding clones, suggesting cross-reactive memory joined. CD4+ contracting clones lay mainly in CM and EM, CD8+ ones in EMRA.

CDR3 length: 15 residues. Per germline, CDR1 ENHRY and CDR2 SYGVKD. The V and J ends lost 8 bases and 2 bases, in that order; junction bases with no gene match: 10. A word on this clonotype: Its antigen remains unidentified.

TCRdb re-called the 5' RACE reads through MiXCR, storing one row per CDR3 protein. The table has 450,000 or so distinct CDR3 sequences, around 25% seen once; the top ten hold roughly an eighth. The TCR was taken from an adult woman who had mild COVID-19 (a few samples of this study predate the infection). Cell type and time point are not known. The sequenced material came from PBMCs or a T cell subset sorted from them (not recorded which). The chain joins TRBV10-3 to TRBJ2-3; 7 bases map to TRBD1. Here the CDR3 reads CAIADRQTSTDTQYF. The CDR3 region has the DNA TGTGCCATCGCGGACAGGCAGACTTCCACAGATACGCAGTATTTT.